This T cell receptor (beta chain) was recovered during a study of CD8 T cells in ankylosing spondylitis. Preparation of TCR beta libraries was done by quantitative 5'-RACE with molecular barcodes. TCRdb re-derived calls from the 5' RACE reads in MiXCR, one entry per CDR3 protein. Of 150,000 to 200,000 distinct CDR3 sequences in the sample, roughly 12% were seen once. This clonotype was seen at least ten times. Its antigen is as yet unknown. Whole-study results and caveats: Ankylosing spondylitis blood seemed to carry a telltale TCR beta motif made of several highly homologous variants. Researchers report that disease-linked clones proved CD8+ and relatively rare in peripheral blood.

Germline V gives CDR1 LGHNA, CDR2 YSLEER. This CDR3 region has 15 residues. The ends lost 3 bases at V and 4 bases at J; junction bases unmatched: 5. The sequenced material came from blood, either unsorted or a sorted T cell fraction (not recorded which). This rearrangement joins TRBV4-3 to TRBJ2-3; 9 nucleotides align to TRBD1. This clonotype originated in a male donor with ankylosing spondylitis or in good health (not recorded which). The CDR3 reads CASSHGTGSADTQYF. The CDR3 nucleotides are TGCGCCAGCAGCCATGGGACAGGGAGTGCAGATACGCAGTATTTT.